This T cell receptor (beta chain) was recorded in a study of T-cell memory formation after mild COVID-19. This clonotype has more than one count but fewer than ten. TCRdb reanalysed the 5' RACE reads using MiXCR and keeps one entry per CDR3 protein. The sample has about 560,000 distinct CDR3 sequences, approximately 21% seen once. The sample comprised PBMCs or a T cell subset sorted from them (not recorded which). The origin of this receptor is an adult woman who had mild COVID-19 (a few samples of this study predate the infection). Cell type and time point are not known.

CDR3 sequence reads: CASSLMATNEKLFF. The CDR3 DNA is TGTGCCAGCAGCCTCATGGCAACTAATGAAAAACTGTTTTTT. The V and J genes are TRBV12-3 or TRBV12-4 and TRBJ1-4; no definite D call. Deletions cut 6 bases from V and 0 bases from J, with 8 bases between. The CDR3 has 14 residues.